This TCR beta chain was sequenced in a study of molecular identifiers for immune sequencing clone quantification. Study results and limitations: Highly expanded clone sizes could be underestimated through barcode sharing by identical TCR molecules. Clones that exceeded 20 RNA copies held over 99% of effector molecules, yet under 1% in naive cells.

Every naive CD8 library was made from between about 17,000 and 1,100,000 sorted cells with 10%, 30% or 50% RNA. When naive CD8 T cells were sorted, they were gated as CD8+CD4-CCR7+CD45RA+. This clonotype was counted at least ten times. Its antigen is undetermined. MiXCR, run by TCRdb on the PCR reads, gives a single entry per CDR3 protein. The table records approximately 9,400 distinct CDR3 sequences, roughly 22% of them present only once. Trimming at V came to 2 bases and at J to 8 bases, leaving 2 bases not matched to a gene. This CDR3 has 13 residues. CDR1 and CDR2 (germline): KGHSH, LQKENI. The J gene is TRBJ2-4, the V gene TRBV18, with TRBD2 matching over 8 bases. The material sequenced was naive CD8+ T cells from blood, with Jurkat cell RNA spiked in. Specified subset: FACS-sorted CD8+CD4-CCR7+CD45RA+ naive T cells. This sequence was found in a human donor in good health. Some libraries in this study had Jurkat cell RNA spiked in. CDR3 amino acids: CASSPVSGDIQYF. CDR3 nucleotide sequence: TGTGCCAGCTCACCAGTTAGCGGGGACATTCAGTACTTC.